What follows are 10 T cell receptor beta chains derived from one specimen sequenced in a study of cytomegalovirus exposure and HLA in healthy donors. Some clones are missing from TCRdb's copy, which holds only in-frame ones; the method was immunoSEQ multiplex PCR. The sample records about 140,000 clones, 70% to 85% being singletons. The sequencing sample was made of PBMCs. The receptor source for this set is a man in his thirties or forties in good health and CMV-seropositive.

J is TRBJ2-1 and V is TRBV19; tentative D call: TRBD1 (6 bases). This CDR3 is built from 13 residues. V was shortened by 2 bases and J by 7 bases, with 9 bases between the two germline ends. CDR1 is LNHDA, CDR2 SQIVND, per germline (reference sequence). The CDR3 bases are TGTGCCAGTAGTATACTGGACAGAAATGAGCAGTTCTTC. It yields the protein CASSILDRNEQFF.

V gene TRBV7-3 combines with J gene TRBJ2-7; 8 nucleotides agree with TRBD2. The CDR3 extends over 13 amino acids. Germline values: CDR1 SGHTA, CDR2 FQGTGA. Trimming removed 0 bases from V and 6 bases from J; junction bases left unmatched: 1. The CDR3 spells CASSLTTSGEQYF. CDR3 nucleotide sequence: TGTGCCAGCAGCTTAACAACTAGCGGCGAGCAGTACTTC.

The chain links TRBV25-1 to TRBJ2-2; perhaps TRBD1 as D (5 bases). The CDR3 covers 15 residues. With 2 bases removed from V and 4 bases from J, the gap between germline ends came to 11 bases. The V gene's germline CDR1 is MGHDK and CDR2 SYGVNS. The CDR3 nucleotides are TGTGCCAGCAGTGAACCCAGGGTTTCCACCGGGGAGCTGTTTTTT. Translated: CASSEPRVSTGELFF.

V gene TRBV15 combines with J gene TRBJ1-6; tentative D call: TRBD1 (5 bases). The germline V gene has CDR1 LNHNV and CDR2 YYDKDF (reference sequence). Trimming removed 0 bases from V and 5 bases from J, with 14 bases in between. The CDR3 loop spans 17 amino acids. The CDR3 nucleotides read TGTGCCACCAGCAGAGATGGGAGGGACGACAATAATTCACCCCTCCACTTT. Protein: CATSRDGRDDNNSPLHF.

The chain links TRBV11-1 to TRBJ2-5; 7 nucleotides match TRBD2. This CDR3 comprises 14 residues. The V gene end was trimmed by 6 bases and the J gene end by 4 bases; junction bases not matched to a gene: 8. Germline lookup yields CDR1 SGHAT and CDR2 FQDESV (reference sequence). The CDR3 spells CASSMRGKVETQYF. The CDR3 coding sequence is TGTGCCAGCAGTATGCGGGGGAAGGTAGAGACCCAGTACTTC. Full variable domain (remainder filled in from reference TRBV11-1 and TRBJ2-5): EAEVAQSPRYKITEKSQAVAFWCDPISGHATLYWYRQILGQGPELLVQFQDESVVDDSQLPKDRFSAERLKGVDSTLKIQPAELGDSAMYLCASSMRGKVETQYFGPGTRLLVL.

CDR3 protein: CASSLGGAGGYNEQFF. The CDR3 nucleotides read TGCGCCAGCAGCTTGGGGGGAGCGGGAGGCTACAATGAGCAGTTCTTC. This chain connects TRBV5-1 to TRBJ2-1; the match to TRBD2 covers 9 bases. Germline-derived CDR1 and CDR2 are SGHRS and YFSETQ. The CDR3 is 16 amino acids. Losses at the gene ends were 0 bases for V and 3 bases for J; bases not matched to a gene: 4.

V and J are TRBV6-1 and TRBJ2-1; a weak D match, TRBD2 (6 bases). The CDR3 loop spans 17 amino acids. Germline-derived CDR1 and CDR2 are MNHNS and SASEGT. Trimming shortened V by 0 bases and J by 0 bases, and 12 bases separated the two germline ends. The CDR3 DNA reads as TGTGCCAGCAGTGAAGCACCTGGCGGGGTCTCCTACAATGAGCAGTTCTTC. Translating it yields CASSEAPGGVSYNEQFF.

The chain carries TRBV2 and TRBJ2-7, with a possible D match to TRBD1 (5 bases). V was cut by 3 bases and J by 2 bases, with 8 bases left in between. From germline, CDR1 is SNHLY and CDR2 FYNNEI. The CDR3 loop spans 13 amino acids. CDR3 loop: CASSDRVAYEQYF. CDR3 DNA sequence: TGTGCCAGCAGTGACAGGGTCGCCTACGAGCAGTACTTC.

This chain connects TRBV15 to TRBJ2-5; perhaps TRBD2 as D (6 bases). The CDR3 runs 12 residues. CDR1 and CDR2 from the germline V gene are LNHNV and YYDKDF (reference sequence). V gave up 3 bases and J gave up 8 bases, with 10 bases separating them. The CDR3 DNA is TGTGCCACCAGCAGCGTCGGGACTACCCAGTACTTC. Its translation is CATSSVGTTQYF.

The chain is built from TRBV18 and TRBJ2-1; 11 nucleotides agree with TRBD2. Germline CDR1 and CDR2: KGHSH and LQKENI. The CDR3 runs 16 residues. Trimming at V came to 0 bases and at J to 6 bases, leaving 4 bases not matched to a gene. The CDR3 nucleotides read TGTGCCAGCTCACCACCCCTAGCGGGAGGCATCAATGAGCAGTTCTTC. It is translated as CASSPPLAGGINEQFF.